These 32 T cell receptor beta chains were sequenced from one sample in a study of spatial heterogeneity in lung cancer. Regarding time point: blood at routine non-recurrence follow-up after resection. TCRdb passed the 5' RACE reads through MiXCR, listing each CDR3 protein once. The sample has some 20,000 distinct CDR3 sequences; 9.2% are singletons. The starting material was PBMCs, obtained at follow-up. The receptors derive from a male donor with early-stage non-small cell lung cancer.

The gene calls are TRBV27 and TRBJ2-1, with 8 nucleotides matching TRBD2. The length of the CDR3 is 15 residues. V shed 6 bases, J shed 0 bases, and the junction held 4 bases outside the gene matches. Germline V CDR1 and CDR2: MNHEY, SMNVEV (reference sequence). The CDR3 protein is CASRILAVSYNEQFF. The DNA of the CDR3 is TGTGCCAGCAGAATACTAGCGGTCTCCTACAATGAGCAGTTCTTC.

In its sample, this clonotype was seen many times. V is TRBV5-1 and J is TRBJ2-7; D remains ambiguous. Germline CDR1 reads SGHRS; CDR2 reads YFSETQ. This CDR3 spans 15 amino acids. Trimming pared 0 bases from V and 0 bases from J, leaving 10 bases between. CDR3 bases: TGCGCCAGCAGCTTGGAGGGTACGAGCTCCTACGAGCAGTACTTC. This translates into CASSLEGTSSYEQYF.

This clonotype was seen at least ten times. This chain links TRBV7-9 with TRBJ2-3; D is perhaps TRBD2 (5 bases). Per the germline V gene, CDR1 is SEHNR and CDR2 is FQNEAQ (reference sequence). With 6 bases removed from V and 0 bases from J, the gap between germline ends came to 10 bases. This CDR3 is built from 14 residues. CDR3 coding DNA: TGTGCCAGCAGTTTCGGACTGAGCACAGATACGCAGTATTTT. Amino acids: CASSFGLSTDTQYF.

This clonotype was seen repeatedly, ten times or more. DNA for the CDR3: TGTGCCAGCAGTACCCGGAAAGCAGGGCACCTAAACACCATATATTTT. This encodes CASSTRKAGHLNTIYF. The genes are TRBV7-4 and TRBJ1-3; weak D call: TRBD1 (5 bases). The length of the CDR3 is 16 residues. With 6 bases removed from V and 6 bases from J, the gap between germline ends came to 21 bases. Germline-derived CDR1 and CDR2 are SGHVT and SQSDAQ.

This clonotype showed up just a few times. The chain recombines TRBV12-5 with TRBJ2-1, with 8 bases fitting TRBD2. The germline V gene encodes CDR1 LGHNT and CDR2 FRNRAP. This CDR3 has 16 residues. J was trimmed by 5 bases and V by 5 bases; bases with no gene match: 11. CDR3 DNA: TGTGCTAGTGGTGGGTTAGCGGGACAAGAGGACAATGAGCAGTTCTTC. Residues: CASGGLAGQEDNEQFF.

In its sample, this clonotype was seen many times. V usage is TRBV7-9 and J usage is TRBJ2-1; perhaps TRBD2 as D (5 bases). Germline V gives CDR1 SEHNR, CDR2 FQNEAQ (reference sequence). This CDR3 contains 16 residues. Trimming shortened V by 2 bases and J by 0 bases, and 11 bases separated the two germline ends. The CDR3 nucleotides are TGTGCCAGCAGCTTAATCGGGGATCACTCCTACAATGAGCAGTTCTTC. Translation: CASSLIGDHSYNEQFF. Drawing the rest from reference TRBV7-9 and TRBJ2-1, the complete variable domain is DTGVSQNPRHKITKRGQNVTFRCDPISEHNRLYWYRQTLGQGPEFLTYFQNEAQLEKSRLLSDRFSAERPKGSFSTLEIQRTEQGDSAMYLCASSLIGDHSYNEQFFGPGTRLTVL.

This clonotype has ten or more counts. This sequence joins TRBV7-8 and TRBJ2-3, with 8 bases matching TRBD2. With V trimmed by 5 bases and J by 4 bases, 2 bases remained unmatched. This CDR3 spans 13 amino acids. Germline CDR1 is SGHVS and CDR2 is FQNEAQ. Here the CDR3 DNA reads TGTGCCAGCAGCGCAGCGGGAGCAGATACGCAGTATTTT. Amino acid sequence: CASSAAGADTQYF. The whole variable domain, filled in from reference TRBV7-8 and TRBJ2-3, reads GAGVSQSPRYKVAKRGQDVALRCDPISGHVSLFWYQQALGQGPEFLTYFQNEAQLDKSGLPSDRFFAERPEGSVSTLKIQRTQQEDSAVYLCASSAAGADTQYFGPGTRLTVL.

V is TRBV6-1 and J is TRBJ1-1; D is perhaps TRBD1 (6 bases). The CDR3 spans 12 residues. Germline lookup yields CDR1 MNHNS and CDR2 SASEGT. The V end lost 3 bases, the J end lost 11 bases, and 13 bases lay between the germline ends. In nucleotides, the CDR3 is TGTGCCAGCAGTGAGGGGGGCCCTCGGGCTTTCTTT. Its translation is CASSEGGPRAFF.

Concerning this clonotype itself: It may be a read error: a sequence one base away is much more abundant. The V and J genes are TRBV4-1 and TRBJ2-5, with D unresolved. In germline, CDR1 is MGHRA, CDR2 YSYEKL. The CDR3 loop spans 13 amino acids. The CDR3 protein is CGSSQTGQETQYF. In DNA, the CDR3 is TGCGGCAGCAGCCAGACGGGTCAAGAGACCCAGTACTTC.

This rearrangement joins TRBV6-5 to TRBJ2-7; TRBD2 is a possible D gene (6 bases). The CDR3 is made up of 16 amino acids. Germline loops: CDR1 MNHEY, CDR2 SVGAGI. V was shortened by 2 bases and J by 2 bases, with 16 bases between the two germline ends. The CDR3 DNA is TGTGCCAGCAGTTACGCCGCTAGCGCCGGGGCCTACGAGCAGTACTTC. Encoded protein: CASSYAASAGAYEQYF.

The table lists this clonotype with many counts. The V call is TRBV5-6, the J call TRBJ2-7; 8 bases fit TRBD1. CDR1 is SGHDT and CDR2 is YYEEEE in the germline V gene. V was clipped by 4 bases and J by 12 bases; unmatched bases: 9. The CDR3 loop spans 12 amino acids. The chain's CDR3 is CASSPRGDRGYF. Written as DNA, the CDR3 is TGTGCCAGCAGCCCGAGGGGAGACAGGGGGTACTTC.

This clonotype was observed a handful of times. The CDR3 protein is CATSGGGFFSTDTQYF. The CDR3 DNA follows: TGTGCCACCAGTGGGGGGGGCTTTTTTAGCACAGATACGCAGTATTTT. The chain is built from TRBV24-1 and TRBJ2-3, with D tentatively TRBD2 (7 bases). Germline-derived CDR1 and CDR2 are KGHDR and SFDVKD. The V gene lost 5 bases and the J gene lost 0 bases, with 14 bases spanning the gap. The CDR3 loop spans 16 amino acids.

This clonotype was observed many times. The chain recombines TRBV29-1 with TRBJ2-3, with D maybe TRBD2 (5 bases). V was clipped by 4 bases and J by 3 bases, with 8 bases between them. The CDR3 covers 12 residues. CDR1 and CDR2 from the germline V gene are SQVTM and ANQGSEA. CDR3 sequence: CSVGRRTDTQYF. CDR3 nucleotides: TGCAGCGTTGGCAGGAGGACAGATACGCAGTATTTT.

This clonotype is labeled medium-sized (0.01 to 0.1%). The genes are TRBV29-1 and TRBJ1-2, with D unresolved. V dropped 3 bases and J dropped 0 bases, with 11 bases sitting between them. The CDR3 is made up of 14 amino acids. Germline CDR1 SQVTM, CDR2 ANQGSEA. This CDR3 reads CSVDPGLPNYGYTF. CDR3 coding DNA: TGCAGCGTTGATCCAGGACTCCCTAACTATGGCTACACCTTC.

This clonotype has a count of ten or more. The chain links TRBV6-4 to TRBJ2-1; TRBD1 or TRBD2 may be the D gene (6 bases each). Germline CDR1 and CDR2: MRHNA and SNTAGT. Trimming took off 3 bases at V and 4 bases at J, with 13 bases between the two ends. This CDR3 is 15 amino acids long. The DNA of the CDR3 is TGTGCCAGCAGTGAGTCGGGGGCAGATTACAATGAGCAGTTCTTC. It yields the protein CASSESGADYNEQFF.

This clonotype came up many times. The chain joins TRBV10-2 to TRBJ1-2; the match to TRBD1 covers 8 bases. This CDR3 contains 15 residues. The germline V gene has CDR1 WSHSY and CDR2 SAAADI. The ends lost 3 bases at V and 1 base at J; junction bases unmatched: 4. The CDR3 loop reads CASSDWTGNNYGYTF. CDR3 sequence (DNA): TGCGCCAGCAGTGATTGGACAGGGAATAACTATGGCTACACCTTC.

There are many counts of this clonotype. CDR3 in amino acids: CASSFTPPGQGSEQYF. DNA of the CDR3: TGTGCCAGCAGTTTTACCCCGCCGGGACAGGGAAGCGAGCAGTACTTC. The rearrangement uses TRBV27 and TRBJ2-7, with 9 positions matching TRBD1. This CDR3 has 16 amino acids. The ends lost 3 bases at V and 6 bases at J; junction bases unmatched: 12. Germline-derived CDR1 and CDR2 are MNHEY and SMNVEV (reference sequence).

At least ten counts were recorded for this clonotype. A read error may produce the germline difference seen at one junction end. This chain uses TRBV2 with TRBJ2-3; D is unresolved. This CDR3 has 13 residues. The V gene's germline CDR1 is SNHLY and CDR2 FYNNEI. The CDR3 DNA sequence: TGTGCCAGCAGGGAAGACTTCTCTGATACGCAGTATTTT. Protein product: CASREDFSDTQYF.

There are many counts of this clonotype. The chain recombines TRBV7-9 with TRBJ2-5; D is ambiguous. The CDR3 contains 14 residues. The germline V and J ends were trimmed by 5 bases and 0 bases, with 10 bases remaining between them. The V gene's germline CDR1 is SEHNR and CDR2 FQNEAQ (reference sequence). CDR3 sequence reads: CASSPDSYQETQYF. The DNA of the CDR3 is TGTGCCAGCAGCCCCGACTCGTACCAAGAGACCCAGTACTTC.

Points on this clonotype: One base away lies a much larger clone, so this may be a sequencing read error. The rearrangement uses TRBV5-6 and TRBJ2-2; 9 positions agree with TRBD2. This CDR3 has 16 residues. Germline loops: CDR1 SGHDT, CDR2 YYEEEE. CDR3 protein: CASSLRLAANTRELFF. For the CDR3, the DNA is TGTGCCAGCAGCTTGCGACTAGCGGCGAACACCAGGGAGCTGTTTTTT.

Many counts were recorded for this clonotype. The V call is TRBV4-3, the J call TRBJ2-1, with D unresolved. Trimming pared 1 base from V and 2 bases from J, leaving 9 bases between. The CDR3 has 15 residues. The V gene's germline CDR1 is LGHNA and CDR2 YSLEER. The CDR3 reads CASSQAGSPYNEQFF. The CDR3 DNA sequence: TGCGCCAGCAGCCAAGCAGGCAGTCCCTACAATGAGCAGTTCTTC.

This clonotype was recorded at least ten times. V and J are TRBV11-2 and TRBJ1-1; D gene unclear. The germline gives CDR1 SGHAT, CDR2 FQNNGV. The CDR3 consists of 12 residues. The ends were cut back, 1 base at V and 9 bases at J, with 9 bases in the middle. The CDR3 loop is CASSLVNRKAFF. DNA for the CDR3: TGTGCCAGCAGCTTAGTCAACAGAAAAGCTTTCTTT.

This clonotype was counted at least ten times. The rearrangement joins TRBV7-9 to TRBJ1-6; D ambiguous. With 2 bases removed from V and 9 bases from J, the gap between germline ends came to 11 bases. CDR3 length: 14 residues. Germline V gene sequence: CDR1 SEHNR, CDR2 FQNEAQ (reference sequence). In nucleotides, the CDR3 is TGTGCCAGCAGCTTAACGGGTCGGGGTTCACCCCTCCACTTT. Its translation: CASSLTGRGSPLHF.

This clonotype occurred many times. This chain uses TRBV7-2 with TRBJ2-7; 7 bases align to TRBD2. The germline V gene has CDR1 SGHTA and CDR2 FQGNSA. Trimming cost V 5 bases and J 0 bases; bases outside gene matches: 4. The CDR3 totals 14 residues. The CDR3 DNA sequence: TGTGCCAGCAGCCCGACTAGCCCCTCCTACGAGCAGTACTTC. This encodes CASSPTSPSYEQYF.

This clonotype was counted at least ten times. The chain couples TRBV4-3 to TRBJ2-2; D is perhaps TRBD2 (5 bases). V was clipped by 4 bases and J by 4 bases, with 22 bases between them. CDR1 is LGHNA, CDR2 YSLEER, per germline. This CDR3 has 18 residues. CDR3 amino acids: CASSPTDRLEGSTGELFF. The CDR3 DNA reads as TGCGCCAGCAGCCCAACCGACCGCCTCGAGGGATCCACCGGGGAGCTGTTTTTT.

This clonotype was detected ten times or more. This chain joins TRBV7-2 and TRBJ1-5, with TRBD1 matching 10 bases. Germline CDR1 SGHTA, CDR2 FQGNSA. The CDR3 extends over 16 amino acids. The V and J ends lost 1 base and 4 bases, in that order; junction bases with no gene match: 4. CDR3 in amino acids: CASSLVGTGENQPQHF. CDR3 coding DNA: TGTGCCAGCAGCTTAGTGGGGACAGGGGAAAATCAGCCCCAGCATTTT.

The rearrangement uses TRBV5-6 and TRBJ1-6; D might be TRBD1 (5 bases). Trimming shortened V by 0 bases and J by 10 bases, and 14 bases separated the two germline ends. Looked up from germline, CDR1 is SGHDT and CDR2 is YYEEEE. This CDR3 spans 15 amino acids. The CDR3 coding sequence is TGTGCCAGCAGCTTGGGCAGGGAGGAAAGCTCACCCCTCCACTTT. Protein sequence: CASSLGREESSPLHF.

The chain links TRBV14 to TRBJ2-7, with D tentatively TRBD1 (5 bases). Germline lookup yields CDR1 SGHDN and CDR2 FVKESK. This CDR3 has 14 amino acids. Trimming removed 4 bases at V and 0 bases at J, with 10 bases between. CDR3 sequence (DNA): TGTGCCAGCAGCCCAAGGGGCAACTCCTACGAGCAGTACTTC. Translation gives CASSPRGNSYEQYF.

Here the CDR3 DNA reads TGTGCCAGCAGCGTTAGCGGGGTACTGTTCTTC. It encodes CASSVSGVLFF. This chain joins TRBV7-2 and TRBJ2-1, with 8 nucleotides matching TRBD2. V trimming: 5 bases; J trimming: 15 bases; junction bases outside the gene matches: 6. This CDR3 spans 11 amino acids. The germline gives CDR1 SGHTA, CDR2 FQGNSA.

CDR3 nucleotides: TGTGCCAGCAGCCAAGACACATCGCATAATTCACCCCTCCACTTT. Its protein product is CASSQDTSHNSPLHF. The genes are TRBV3-1 and TRBJ1-6; D gene ambiguous. Trimming cost V 0 bases and J 5 bases, with 8 bases left between them. CDR3 size: 15 residues. CDR1 and CDR2 from the germline V gene are LGHDT and YNNKEL (reference sequence).

This clonotype was detected only a few times. The chain recombines TRBV6-5 with TRBJ1-2, with a possible D match to TRBD1 (5 bases). This CDR3 region has 14 residues. The germline V and J ends were trimmed by 6 bases and 5 bases, with 16 bases remaining between them. CDR1 is MNHEY, CDR2 SVGAGI, per germline. CDR3 amino acids: CASSPGAGGYGYTF. The CDR3 DNA reads TGTGCCAGCAGCCCCGGGGCTGGGGGTTATGGCTACACCTTC.

In this sample, this clonotype turned up a few times. This chain links TRBV4-1 with TRBJ1-2, with D unclear. CDR1 is MGHRA and CDR2 is YSYEKL in the germline V gene. Trimming shortened V by 0 bases and J by 8 bases, and 13 bases separated the two germline ends. There are 14 residues in the CDR3. The CDR3 here is CASSQENGVRGYTF. The CDR3 bases are TGCGCCAGCAGCCAAGAAAACGGGGTGCGGGGCTACACCTTC.